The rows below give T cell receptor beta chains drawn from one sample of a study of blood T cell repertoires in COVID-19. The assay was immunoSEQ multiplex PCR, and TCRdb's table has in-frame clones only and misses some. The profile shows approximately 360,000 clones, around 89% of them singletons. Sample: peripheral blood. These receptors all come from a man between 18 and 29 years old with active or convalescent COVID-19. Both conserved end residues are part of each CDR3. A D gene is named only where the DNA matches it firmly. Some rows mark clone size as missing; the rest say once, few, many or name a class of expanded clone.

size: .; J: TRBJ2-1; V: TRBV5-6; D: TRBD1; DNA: TGTGCCAGCAGCTTCCGGGACAGGGGGCGGAATGAGCAGTTCTTC; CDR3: CASSFRDRGRNEQFF
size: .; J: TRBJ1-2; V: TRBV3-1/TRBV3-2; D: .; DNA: TGTGCCAGCAGCACACCAAGGGGACCCACAGGGAGCCTCGACTATGGCTACACCTTC; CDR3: CASSTPRGPTGSLDYGYTF
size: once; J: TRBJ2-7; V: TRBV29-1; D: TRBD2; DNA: TGCAGCGTGAGCGGGAGCATGGACGAGCAGTACTTC; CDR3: CSVSGSMDEQYF
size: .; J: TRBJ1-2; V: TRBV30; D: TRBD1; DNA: TGTGCCTGGAGGGGGGACGGGACAGAATATGGCTACACCTTC; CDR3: CAWRGDGTEYGYTF
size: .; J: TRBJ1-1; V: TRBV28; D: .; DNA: TGTGCCAGCAGCCGCGGGTTCTTGGGGGCGTCGGAAGCTTTCTTT; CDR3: CASSRGFLGASEAFF
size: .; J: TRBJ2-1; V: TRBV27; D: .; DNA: TGTGCCAGCAGTTTATATCTGGACTCTTCATTATACAATGAGCAGTTCTTC; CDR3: CASSLYLDSSLYNEQFF
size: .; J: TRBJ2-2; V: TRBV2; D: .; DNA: TGTGCCAGCACCTTGGACATAGGCACCGGGGAGCTGTTTTTT; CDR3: CASTLDIGTGELFF
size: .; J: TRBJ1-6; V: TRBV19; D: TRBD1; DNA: TGTGCCAGTAGTACAAACCGGGACAGGGACTCACCCCTCCACTTT; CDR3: CASSTNRDRDSPLHF
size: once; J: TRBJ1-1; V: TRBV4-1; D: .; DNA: TGCGCCAGCAGCCAAGATGAGGCTACCTACACTGAAGCTTTCTTT; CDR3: CASSQDEATYTEAFF
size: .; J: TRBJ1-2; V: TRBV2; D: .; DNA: TGTGCCAGCAGCGTAGACAGGACCGAGGGTTATGGCTACACCTTC; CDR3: CASSVDRTEGYGYTF
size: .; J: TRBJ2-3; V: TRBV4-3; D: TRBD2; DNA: TGCGCCAGCAGCCAAGGGACTAGCGCCAGCACAGATACGCAGTATTTT; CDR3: CASSQGTSASTDTQYF
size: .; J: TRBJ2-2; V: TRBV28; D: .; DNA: TGTGCCAGCAGTAATCCTCAGAGGGCGATCGGGGAGCTGTTTTTT; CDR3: CASSNPQRAIGELFF
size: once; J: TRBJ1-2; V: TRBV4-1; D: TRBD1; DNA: TGCGCCAGCAGCCAAGATGGACAGGGACGCTATGGCTACACCTTC; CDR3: CASSQDGQGRYGYTF
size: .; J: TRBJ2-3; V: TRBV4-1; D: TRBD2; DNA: TGCGCCAGCAGCCAAGATCGAGCGGGGAACACAGATACGCAGTATTTT; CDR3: CASSQDRAGNTDTQYF
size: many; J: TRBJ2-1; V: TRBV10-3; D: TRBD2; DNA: TGTGCCATCAGTGATCCTCCCGGGGGGGGGAATTACAATGAGCAGTTCTTC; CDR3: CAISDPPGGGNYNEQFF
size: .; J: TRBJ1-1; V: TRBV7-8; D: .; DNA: TGTGCCAGCAGAGAACAGGGTGTGACTGAAGCTTTCTTT; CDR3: CASREQGVTEAFF
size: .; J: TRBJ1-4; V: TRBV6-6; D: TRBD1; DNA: TGTGCCAGCAGCCAGGGGGCGACTAATGAAAAACTGTTTTTT; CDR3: CASSQGATNEKLFF
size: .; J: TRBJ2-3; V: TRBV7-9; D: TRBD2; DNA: TGTGCCACCCCGGAACTAGCGGGGGTTAGCACAGATACGCAGTATTTT; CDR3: CATPELAGVSTDTQYF
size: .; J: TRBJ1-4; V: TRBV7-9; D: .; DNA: TGTGCCAGCAGCCACCGACAGGATAATGAAAAACTGTTTTTT; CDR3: CASSHRQDNEKLFF
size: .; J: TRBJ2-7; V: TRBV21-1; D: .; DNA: TGTGCCAGCAGCCAACCCAAGCGCTACGAGCAGTACTTC; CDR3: CASSQPKRYEQYF
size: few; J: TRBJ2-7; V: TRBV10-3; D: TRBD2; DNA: TGTGCCATCAGTGAGCCAGGGACTAGCGGGGGCCACGAGCAGTACTTC; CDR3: CAISEPGTSGGHEQYF
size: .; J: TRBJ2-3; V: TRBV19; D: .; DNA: TGTGCCAGTAGTATTTCCGGGGGAAGAGGTAAATATACGCAGTATTTT; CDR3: CASSISGGRGKYTQYF
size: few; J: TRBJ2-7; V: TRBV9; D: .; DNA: TGTGCCAGCAGCTCCGAGGGCGGGACAGCCTTCCCCTACGAGCAGTACTTC; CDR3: CASSSEGGTAFPYEQYF
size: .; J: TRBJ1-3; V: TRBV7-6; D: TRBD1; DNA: TGTGCCAGCAGCTTATACCCGGGACAGGGGTTGGAGAGCTCTGGAAACACCATATATTTT; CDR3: CASSLYPGQGLESSGNTIYF
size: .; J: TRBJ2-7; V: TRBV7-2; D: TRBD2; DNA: TGTGCCAGCAGCTTACGCACTTCTTTGGCGGGGGTACAAGGCGAGCAGTACTTC; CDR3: CASSLRTSLAGVQGEQYF
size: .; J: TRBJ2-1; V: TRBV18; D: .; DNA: TGTGCCAGCTCACCACGGGGTCAGGGAATGGATAATGAGCAGTTCTTC; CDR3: CASSPRGQGMDNEQFF
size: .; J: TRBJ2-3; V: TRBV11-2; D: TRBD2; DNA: TGTGCCAGCAGCTCCGGGACTAGGCCAGATACGCAGTATTTT; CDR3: CASSSGTRPDTQYF
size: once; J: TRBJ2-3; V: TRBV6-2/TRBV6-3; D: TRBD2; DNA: TGTGCCAGCAGTTCGACTAGCGGGGGCACAGATACGCAGTATTTT; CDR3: CASSSTSGGTDTQYF
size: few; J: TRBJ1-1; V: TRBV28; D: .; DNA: TGTGCCAGCAGTCCCTCCGACAGGAACACTGAAGCTTTCTTT; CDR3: CASSPSDRNTEAFF
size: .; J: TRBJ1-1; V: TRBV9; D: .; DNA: TGTGCCAGCAGCGTAGGGCCGTTGAACACTGAAGCTTTCTTT; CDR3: CASSVGPLNTEAFF
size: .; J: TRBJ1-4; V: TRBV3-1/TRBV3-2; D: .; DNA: TGTGCCAGCAGCCAAGGAGGGGGAATTGAAAAACTGTTTTTT; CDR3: CASSQGGGIEKLFF
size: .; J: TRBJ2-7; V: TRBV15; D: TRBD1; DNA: TGTGCCACCAGCAGAGATGGGCCTACAGGGGCCCCTCTCTACGAGCAGTACTTC; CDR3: CATSRDGPTGAPLYEQYF
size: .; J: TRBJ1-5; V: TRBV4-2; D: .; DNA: TGTGCCAGCAGCCTTAACGGAGGGGTAAATCAGCCCCAGCATTTT; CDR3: CASSLNGGVNQPQHF
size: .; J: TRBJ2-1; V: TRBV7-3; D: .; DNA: TGTGCCAGCAGCTTAACGTACAACAATGAGCAGTTCTTC; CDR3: CASSLTYNNEQFF
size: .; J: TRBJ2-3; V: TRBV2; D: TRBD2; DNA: TGTGCCAGCAGTGAAAACGGGAGGGGGGCAGATACGCAGTATTTT; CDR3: CASSENGRGADTQYF
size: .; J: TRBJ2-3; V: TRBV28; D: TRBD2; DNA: TGTGCCAGCAGTCGGCGGACTAGCGGGAGGGATACGCAGTATTTT; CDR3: CASSRRTSGRDTQYF
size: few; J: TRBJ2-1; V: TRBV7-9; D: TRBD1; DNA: TGTGCCAGCAGCTTAGTACAGGGGCCTTTCAATGAGCAGTTCTTC; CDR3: CASSLVQGPFNEQFF
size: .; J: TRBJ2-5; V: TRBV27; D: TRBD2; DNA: TGTGCCAGCAGTTCCGGGACTAGCGGCTGGGAGACCCAGTACTTC; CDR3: CASSSGTSGWETQYF
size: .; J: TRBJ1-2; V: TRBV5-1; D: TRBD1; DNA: TGCGCCAGCAGCCCACAAATAACAGGGGATTGGTATGGCTACACCTTC; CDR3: CASSPQITGDWYGYTF
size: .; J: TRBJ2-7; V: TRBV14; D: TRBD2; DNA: TGTGCCAGCACCTCCGGGACTAGCGGGAGGCGTTACGAGCAGTACTTC; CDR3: CASTSGTSGRRYEQYF
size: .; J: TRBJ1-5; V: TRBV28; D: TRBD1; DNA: TGTGCCAGCAGGACAGGGAATCAGCCCCAGCATTTT; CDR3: CASRTGNQPQHF
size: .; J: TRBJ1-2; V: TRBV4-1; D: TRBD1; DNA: TGCGCCAGCAGCCAGCCTGGGACAGGACCCTATGGCTACACCTTC; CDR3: CASSQPGTGPYGYTF
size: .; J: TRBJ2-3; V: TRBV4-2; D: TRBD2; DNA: TGTGCCAGCAGCCAAGGTCTAGCGGGAGGCCCAGATACGCAGTATTTT; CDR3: CASSQGLAGGPDTQYF
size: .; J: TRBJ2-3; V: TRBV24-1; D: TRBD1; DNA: TGTGCCACCAGTGAGACTCCGGGACAGGGCCCAGATACGCAGTATTTT; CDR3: CATSETPGQGPDTQYF
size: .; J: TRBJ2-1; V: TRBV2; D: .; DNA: TGTGCCAGCCACGAGCTGCGCTCCTACAATGAGCAGTTCTTC; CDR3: CASHELRSYNEQFF
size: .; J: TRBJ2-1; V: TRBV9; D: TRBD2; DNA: TGTGCCAGCTGCAAGGGACTAGCGGGGAGAGATGAGCAGTTCTTC; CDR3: CASCKGLAGRDEQFF
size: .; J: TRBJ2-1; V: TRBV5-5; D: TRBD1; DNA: TGTGCCAGCAAACGACAGGGGAGCTCCTACAATGAGCAGTTCTTC; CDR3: CASKRQGSSYNEQFF
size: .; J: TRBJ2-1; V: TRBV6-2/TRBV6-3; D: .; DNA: TGTGCCAGCAGTTTATTCGGGACAAGTTCCTACAATGAGCAGTTCTTC; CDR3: CASSLFGTSSYNEQFF
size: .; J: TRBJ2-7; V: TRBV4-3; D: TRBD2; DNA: TGCGCCAGCAGCCAAGCGCGACTAGCGAGTTCCTACGAGCAGTACTTC; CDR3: CASSQARLASSYEQYF
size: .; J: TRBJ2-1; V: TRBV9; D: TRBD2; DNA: TGTGCCAGCAGCGTAGTAGCGGGAGGTTGGAATGAGCAGTTCTTC; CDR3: CASSVVAGGWNEQFF
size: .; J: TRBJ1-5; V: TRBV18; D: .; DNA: TGTGCCAGCTCACTTTCAGACAGTACGCGTCAGCCCCAGCATTTT; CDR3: CASSLSDSTRQPQHF
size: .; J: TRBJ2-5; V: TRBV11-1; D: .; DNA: TGTGCCAGCAGCGAACATCCGGGCGGGGAGACCCAGTACTTC; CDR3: CASSEHPGGETQYF